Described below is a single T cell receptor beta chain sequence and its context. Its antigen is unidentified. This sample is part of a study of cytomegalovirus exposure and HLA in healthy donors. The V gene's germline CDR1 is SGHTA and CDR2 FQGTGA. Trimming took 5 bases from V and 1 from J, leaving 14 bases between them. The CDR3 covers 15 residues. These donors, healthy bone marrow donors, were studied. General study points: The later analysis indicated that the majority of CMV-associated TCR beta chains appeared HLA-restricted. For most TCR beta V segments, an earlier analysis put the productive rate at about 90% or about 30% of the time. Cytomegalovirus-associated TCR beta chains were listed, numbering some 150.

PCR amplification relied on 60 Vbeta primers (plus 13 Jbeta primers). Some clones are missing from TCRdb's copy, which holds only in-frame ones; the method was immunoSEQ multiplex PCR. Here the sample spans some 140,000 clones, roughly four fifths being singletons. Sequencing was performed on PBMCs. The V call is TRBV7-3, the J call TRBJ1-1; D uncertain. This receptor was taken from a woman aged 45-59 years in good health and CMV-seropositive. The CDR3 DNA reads TGTGCCAGCAGCCCTTTGGTCGGAGGGAACACTGAAGCTTTCTTT. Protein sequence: CASSPLVGGNTEAFF.